A single sample gave rise to the 24 T cell receptor beta chains below, sequenced in a study of T cell responses to AZD1222 COVID-19 vaccine. Assay: immunoSEQ multiplex PCR; the TCRdb copy retains only in-frame clones and omits some. The sample yields approximately 77,000 clones, approximately 90% seen once. Specimen: peripheral blood, collected on day 0 of MenACWY control vaccination. These receptors were obtained from an adult in good health.

The chain combines TRBV7-2 with TRBJ2-7; 11 bases agree with TRBD2. The CDR3 totals 18 residues. Germline CDR1 reads SGHTA; CDR2 reads FQGNSA. J lost 2 bases, V lost 3 bases, and 12 bases had no gene match. The chain's CDR3 is CASSFHTIAGGRPYEQYF. For the CDR3, the DNA is TGTGCCAGCAGCTTTCATACCATAGCGGGGGGGCGCCCCTACGAGCAGTACTTC.

The rearrangement uses TRBV15 and TRBJ1-6; no clear D. With 0 bases removed from V and 11 bases from J, the gap between germline ends came to 11 bases. CDR3 length: 14 amino acids. Germline V lookup: CDR1 LNHNV, CDR2 YYDKDF (reference sequence). The CDR3 DNA reads as TGTGCCACCAGCAGAGATGCTGGGATTGCACCCCTCCACTTT. It encodes CATSRDAGIAPLHF.

The V gene is TRBV7-2, the J gene TRBJ2-6; D unresolved. This CDR3 is 15 amino acids long. V shed 2 bases and J shed 0 bases, with 5 bases lying between them. Germline V gene sequence: CDR1 SGHTA, CDR2 FQGNSA. CDR3 sequence reads: CASSLRNSGANVLTF. CDR3 sequence (DNA): TGTGCCAGCAGCTTACGGAACTCTGGGGCCAACGTCCTGACTTTC.

The chain employs TRBV19 and TRBJ1-2; possibly TRBD1 for D (6 bases). Germline lookup yields CDR1 LNHDA and CDR2 SQIVND (reference sequence). This CDR3 region has 13 residues. Trimming shortened V by 2 bases and J by 4 bases, and 8 bases separated the two germline ends. The CDR3 DNA reads as TGTGCCAGTAGTATACAGGGGACCTATGGCTACACCTTC. This codes for CASSIQGTYGYTF.

CDR3 bases: TGTGCCAGCAGCGTGACAGGGCTTGATACGCAGTATTTT. Its translation is CASSVTGLDTQYF. The chain carries TRBV5-4 and TRBJ2-3; 7 nucleotides match TRBD1. In germline, CDR1 is SGHNT, CDR2 YYREEE (reference sequence). The CDR3 has 13 amino acids. Losses at the gene ends were 4 bases for V and 6 bases for J; bases not matched to a gene: 5.

The rearrangement uses TRBV29-1 and TRBJ1-1, with TRBD1 matching 8 bases. There are 11 residues in the CDR3. The germline CDR1 and CDR2 sequences are SQVTM and ANQGSEA. V shed 4 bases, J shed 6 bases, and the junction held 1 base outside the gene matches. The CDR3, as DNA: TGCAGCGTTGCACAGGGGGCTGAAGCTTTCTTT. Its translation is CSVAQGAEAFF.

The chain joins TRBV19 to TRBJ2-3; D remains ambiguous. The CDR3 has 15 amino acids. Germline V lookup: CDR1 LNHDA, CDR2 SQIVND (reference sequence). V was shortened by 3 bases and J by 6 bases, with 16 bases between the two germline ends. CDR3 DNA: TGTGCCAGTAGTATGGGCCCCAGTGGCGCCGATACGCAGTATTTT. It codes for CASSMGPSGADTQYF.

This chain links TRBV7-2 with TRBJ1-6; tentatively, D is TRBD1 (5 bases). From germline, CDR1 is SGHTA and CDR2 FQGNSA. V was trimmed by 5 bases and J by 6 bases, leaving 11 bases between them. The CDR3 consists of 14 residues. Written as DNA, the CDR3 is TGTGCCAGCAGCCTAGGGGAACTTAATTCACCCCTCCACTTT. Its translation is CASSLGELNSPLHF.

The chain joins TRBV28 to TRBJ2-1, with 15 bases matching TRBD2. Germline V CDR1 and CDR2: MDHEN, SYDVKM. Germline trimming cut 6 bases from V and 11 bases from J; bases unmatched to any gene: 5. The CDR3 has 14 residues. The CDR3 sequence: CASSQGTSGRKQFF. CDR3 in DNA: TGTGCCAGCAGCCAAGGGACTAGCGGGAGGAAGCAGTTCTTC.

This chain joins TRBV19 and TRBJ1-6, with D hard to call. Germline assignment: CDR1 LNHDA and CDR2 SQIVND (reference sequence). CDR3 length: 14 amino acids. V was trimmed by 5 bases and J by 3 bases, leaving 8 bases between them. The CDR3 nucleotides are TGTGCCAGTAGTGAGGCAGACTATAATTCACCCCTCCACTTT. Its protein is CASSEADYNSPLHF.

A remark on this clone: At one end, the junction sequence differs from germline, possibly due to a read error. The chain couples TRBV15 to TRBJ1-3; D is undetermined. Germline CDR1 is LNHNV and CDR2 is YYDKDF (reference sequence). This CDR3 is built from 15 residues. In DNA, the CDR3 is TGTGCCACCAGCAGAGACGGTCCCCCTGGGAACACCATATATTTT. This codes for CATSRDGPPGNTIYF.

This chain links TRBV29-1 with TRBJ2-7; 8 bases line up with TRBD1. Germline lookup yields CDR1 SQVTM and CDR2 ANQGSEA. V trimming: 7 bases; J trimming: 3 bases; junction bases outside the gene matches: 20. This CDR3 comprises 17 residues. CDR3 nucleotides: TGCAGCGGTATTTTCACACTGGACAGGGCGGTCGGCTACGAGCAGTACTTC. It yields the protein CSGIFTLDRAVGYEQYF.

The chain carries TRBV7-2 and TRBJ1-2, with 8 bases that match TRBD1. CDR1 and CDR2 from the germline V gene are SGHTA and FQGNSA. V lost 5 bases, J lost 0 bases, and 5 bases stayed unmatched. This CDR3 is 15 amino acids long. CDR3 nucleotide sequence: TGTGCCAGCAGCGCCGGGACAGGAGCTAACTATGGCTACACCTTC. The encoded protein is CASSAGTGANYGYTF.

V is TRBV12-3 or TRBV12-4 and J is TRBJ1-2; no reliable D call. CDR3 length equals 12 residues. V lost 1 base to trimming and J lost 8 bases, with 8 bases between them. Here the CDR3 reads CASSLDSAGYTF. Here the CDR3 DNA reads TGTGCCAGCAGTTTAGACAGTGCGGGCTACACCTTC.

The J gene is TRBJ1-4, the V gene TRBV27, with D maybe TRBD1 (5 bases). Trimming left V 5 bases short and J 7 bases short, with 11 bases between. Germline assignment: CDR1 MNHEY and CDR2 SMNVEV (reference sequence). This CDR3 is built from 13 residues. CDR3 DNA: TGTGCCAGCAGTCTAAGGGGAAGTGAAAAACTGTTTTTT. The encoded protein is CASSLRGSEKLFF.

This chain joins TRBV28 and TRBJ2-2; D perhaps matches TRBD2 (5 bases). The ends were cut back, 3 bases at V and 1 base at J, with 6 bases in the middle. CDR1 is MDHEN and CDR2 is SYDVKM in the germline V gene. The CDR3 is made up of 14 amino acids. Here the CDR3 reads CASSFGKNTGELFF. In nucleotides, the CDR3 is TGTGCCAGCAGTTTCGGGAAGAACACCGGGGAGCTGTTTTTT.

V and J are TRBV13 and TRBJ2-3; D remains ambiguous. The CDR3 totals 15 residues. Germline-derived CDR1 and CDR2 are PRHDT and FYEKMQ (reference sequence). The V gene lost 6 bases and the J gene lost 0 bases, with 13 bases spanning the gap. The CDR3 nucleotides read TGTGCCAGCAGTCCCCGGGCCATAAGCACAGATACGCAGTATTTT. It is translated as CASSPRAISTDTQYF. The whole variable domain, remainder taken from reference TRBV13 and TRBJ2-3, is AAGVIQSPRHLIKEKRETATLKCYPIPRHDTVYWYQQGPGQDPQFLISFYEKMQSDKGSIPDRFSAQQFSDYHSELNMSSLELGDSALYFCASSPRAISTDTQYFGPGTRLTVL.

The rearrangement joins TRBV18 to TRBJ2-2; D may match TRBD1 or TRBD2 (6 bases each). CDR3 length: 15 residues. V was clipped by 0 bases and J by 5 bases, with 10 bases between them. Germline-derived CDR1 and CDR2 are KGHSH and LQKENI. CDR3 sequence (DNA): TGTGCCAGCTCACCACCAAGGAGGGGGACCGGGGAGCTGTTTTTT. Translation: CASSPPRRGTGELFF.

The chain couples TRBV7-9 to TRBJ1-5; D gene ambiguous. There are 16 residues in the CDR3. The germline V gene encodes CDR1 SEHNR and CDR2 FQNEAQ (reference sequence). The germline V and J ends were trimmed by 5 bases and 0 bases, with 14 bases remaining between them. The CDR3 loop reads CASSISVSDSNQPQHF. CDR3 sequence (DNA): TGTGCCAGCAGCATTTCAGTCTCTGATAGCAATCAGCCCCAGCATTTT. Combining the CDR3 with reference TRBV7-9 and TRBJ1-5 gives the whole variable domain DTGVSQNPRHKITKRGQNVTFRCDPISEHNRLYWYRQTLGQGPEFLTYFQNEAQLEKSRLLSDRFSAERPKGSFSTLEIQRTEQGDSAMYLCASSISVSDSNQPQHFGDGTRLSIL.

The chain has TRBV19 and TRBJ2-7, with D perhaps matching TRBD1 (5 bases). The CDR3 has 15 residues. CDR1 LNHDA and CDR2 SQIVND come from the germline V gene (reference sequence). V lost 1 base, J lost 2 bases, and 12 bases lay in between. In DNA form, the CDR3 reads TGTGCCAGTAGTATAGTACCCACAGGAACCTACGAGCAGTACTTC. It encodes CASSIVPTGTYEQYF.

The V gene is TRBV11-2, the J gene TRBJ1-1; D is possibly TRBD1 (5 bases). The CDR3 extends over 12 amino acids. Per the germline V gene, CDR1 is SGHAT and CDR2 is FQNNGV. Trimming stripped 10 bases from V and 0 bases from J, with 9 bases between. Here the CDR3 reads CATRTMNTEAFF. The DNA of the CDR3 is TGTGCCACCCGGACAATGAACACTGAAGCTTTCTTT.

This chain links TRBV15 with TRBJ1-6; TRBD1 aligns across 7 bases. This CDR3 region has 15 residues. The germline V gene encodes CDR1 LNHNV and CDR2 YYDKDF (reference sequence). V was pared by 3 bases and J by 8 bases, with 7 bases of the junction left unmatched. The CDR3 reads CATSSGQDHDSPLHF. CDR3 nucleotides: TGTGCCACCAGCAGTGGACAGGACCATGATTCACCCCTCCACTTT.

This clone came up once. The chain uses TRBV7-3 and TRBJ2-2; 8 bases fit TRBD1. CDR3 length equals 15 residues. The junction had 2 bases not matched to a gene; V was cut back by 2 bases and J by 3 bases. CDR1 is SGHTA and CDR2 is FQGTGA in the germline V gene. Written as DNA, the CDR3 is TGTGCCAGCAGCTTACAGGGGGCATACACCGGGGAGCTGTTTTTT. Its translation: CASSLQGAYTGELFF.

V usage is TRBV19 and J usage is TRBJ1-5, with D hard to call. The V gene's germline CDR1 is LNHDA and CDR2 SQIVND (reference sequence). This CDR3 has 15 residues. V lost 4 bases and J 4 bases, leaving 14 bases between the germline ends. The CDR3 reads CASSTTDRRNQPQHF. The CDR3 DNA reads TGTGCCAGTAGTACTACGGACCGGAGGAATCAGCCCCAGCATTTT.